Each of the 30 T cell receptor beta chains below was sequenced from the same sample in a study of beta chain features in type 1 diabetes. Study-level points and caveats: Among patients with Type 1 diabetes, TCRB CDR3s were moderately but significantly shorter in every one of the four CD4+ subsets.

Reverse transcribing all isolated RNA meant expressed TCRB transcripts were sequenced. TCRdb's copy holds only in-frame clones and misses some; the assay was immunoSEQ multiplex PCR. The repertoire includes roughly 140,000 clones, about 9.4% of them detected once, and more than 0.4% sits in the top ten. These TCRs are of unknown antigen specificity. Sequencing input: central memory CD4+ T cells from blood. These receptors came from a man aged 30 to 45 with type 1 diabetes.

Here the CDR3 reads CASSLDSAGNTIYF. CDR3 DNA sequence: TGCGCCAGCAGCTTAGACTCTGCTGGAAACACCATATATTTT. V and J are TRBV5-1 and TRBJ1-3; D not resolved. The germline V gene encodes CDR1 SGHRS and CDR2 YFSETQ. The CDR3 is made up of 14 amino acids. V was trimmed by 2 bases and J by 2 bases, leaving 8 bases between them. Complete variable domain (other parts from reference TRBV5-1 and TRBJ1-3): KAGVTQTPRYLIKTRGQQVTLSCSPISGHRSVSWYQQTPGQGLQFLFEYFSETQRNKGNFPGRFSGRQFSNSRSEMNVSTLELGDSALYLCASSLDSAGNTIYFGEGSWLTVV.

This clone has just a few counts. This sequence joins TRBV7-9 and TRBJ1-1; D call uncertain. Trimming stripped 5 bases from V and 1 base from J, with 8 bases between. Looked up from germline, CDR1 is SEHNR and CDR2 is FQNEAQ (reference sequence). The CDR3 spans 13 residues. DNA of the CDR3: TGTGCCAGCAGCCCGCAGGCGAACACTGAAGCTTTCTTT. Translated, it gives CASSPQANTEAFF.

This clone was seen a handful of times. The chain combines TRBV30 with TRBJ2-1, with D hard to call. Between the trimmed V and J ends, which lost 0 bases and 8 bases, there was a span of 5 bases. Germline V gene sequence: CDR1 GTSNPN, CDR2 SVGIG (reference sequence). The CDR3 has 11 amino acids. As DNA, the CDR3 is TGTGCCTGGAGTGTATTCGATGAGCAGTTCTTC. It is translated as CAWSVFDEQFF.

The chain uses TRBV18 and TRBJ2-7; 7 bases match TRBD2. The length of the CDR3 is 14 residues. Germline CDR1 reads KGHSH; CDR2 reads LQKENI. V was pared by 2 bases and J by 2 bases, with 3 bases of the junction left unmatched. The CDR3 sequence is CASSPAGEPYEQYF. CDR3 bases: TGTGCCAGCTCACCAGCGGGGGAACCCTACGAGCAGTACTTC. Full variable domain (missing parts from reference TRBV18 and TRBJ2-7): NAGVMQNPRHLVRRRGQEARLRCSPMKGHSHVYWYRQLPEEGLKFMVYLQKENIIDESGMPKERFSAEFPKEGPSILRIQQVVRGDSAAYFCASSPAGEPYEQYFGPGTRLTVT.

This clone was counted only a few times. V gene TRBV7-8 combines with J gene TRBJ2-2; 12 positions agree with TRBD2. The CDR3 has 16 residues. Looked up from germline, CDR1 is SGHVS and CDR2 is FQNEAQ. Trimming cost V 6 bases and J 4 bases; bases outside gene matches: 6. The CDR3 DNA sequence: TGTGCCAGCAGACCTAAACTAGCGGGAGGCACCGGGGAGCTGTTTTTT. It yields the protein CASRPKLAGGTGELFF.

This chain links TRBV6-6 with TRBJ1-1; D ambiguous. V lost 5 bases and J 1 base, leaving 8 bases between the germline ends. This CDR3 comprises 13 residues. CDR1 is MNHNY, CDR2 SVGAGI, per germline (reference sequence). The CDR3 DNA is TGTGCCAGCAGTGTACAAAAGAACACTGAAGCTTTCTTT. Amino acids: CASSVQKNTEAFF.

The table lists this clone with a few counts. The gene calls are TRBV6-5 and TRBJ1-2; the match to TRBD1 covers 7 bases. CDR3 length equals 14 residues. With 8 bases clipped from V and 1 base from J, the junction kept 7 bases outside the gene matches. The germline gives CDR1 MNHEY, CDR2 SVGAGI. The CDR3 bases are TGTGCCAGCGTCTCGACAGGGAGTAACTATGGCTACACCTTC. Translating it yields CASVSTGSNYGYTF.

This clone has just a few counts. V gene TRBV28 combines with J gene TRBJ2-5; 7 bases are shared with TRBD2. Trimming at V came to 2 bases and at J to 4 bases, leaving 7 bases not matched to a gene. Germline values: CDR1 MDHEN, CDR2 SYDVKM. The length of the CDR3 is 15 residues. The CDR3 protein is CASSLGGGGGETQYF. The CDR3 DNA is TGTGCCAGCAGTTTAGGTGGCGGGGGTGGAGAGACCCAGTACTTC.

This clone has a handful of counts. This sequence joins TRBV7-8 and TRBJ2-7; D gene uncertain. The germline V and J ends were trimmed by 5 bases and 1 base, with 6 bases remaining between them. The CDR3 has 12 amino acids. Germline V lookup: CDR1 SGHVS, CDR2 FQNEAQ. The CDR3 DNA reads as TGTGCCAGCAGCCTCGTATCCTACGAGCAGTACTTC. This codes for CASSLVSYEQYF. The full variable domain, with the rest looked up from reference TRBV7-8 and TRBJ2-7, is GAGVSQSPRYKVAKRGQDVALRCDPISGHVSLFWYQQALGQGPEFLTYFQNEAQLDKSGLPSDRFFAERPEGSVSTLKIQRTQQEDSAVYLCASSLVSYEQYFGPGTRLTVT.

The genes are TRBV6-5 and TRBJ2-7; no firm D call. V dropped 2 bases and J dropped 0 bases, with 8 bases sitting between them. This CDR3 is built from 14 residues. Germline V gene lookup returns CDR1 MNHEY and CDR2 SVGAGI. This chain's CDR3 is CASSYGQASYEQYF. The CDR3, as DNA: TGTGCCAGCAGTTACGGTCAGGCCTCCTACGAGCAGTACTTC.

The chain carries TRBV28 and TRBJ1-5; D is unclear. The CDR3 contains 14 residues. Germline V lookup: CDR1 MDHEN, CDR2 SYDVKM. Trimming took 5 bases from V and 6 from J, leaving 14 bases between them. The CDR3 loop is CASSPGGGFQPQHF. For the CDR3, the DNA is TGTGCCAGCAGTCCCGGCGGAGGGTTTCAGCCCCAGCATTTT.

The chain couples TRBV28 to TRBJ2-1, with 8 bases that match TRBD2. V shed 6 bases, J shed 2 bases, and the junction held 6 bases outside the gene matches. CDR1 and CDR2 from the germline V gene are MDHEN and SYDVKM. The CDR3 runs 15 residues. CDR3 coding DNA: TGTGCCAGCAGCCTTAGCGGGGCACCCTACAATGAGCAGTTCTTC. Translation: CASSLSGAPYNEQFF.

V and J are TRBV18 and TRBJ1-4, with 8 positions matching TRBD1. Looked up from germline, CDR1 is KGHSH and CDR2 is LQKENI. With V trimmed by 3 bases and J by 6 bases, 3 bases remained unmatched. The CDR3 runs 14 residues. The CDR3 sequence is CASSPTGVDEKLFF. Here the CDR3 DNA reads TGTGCCAGCTCACCGACAGGGGTAGATGAAAAACTGTTTTTT.

About this clone: A read error may account for a junction end that differs from germline. The chain links TRBV5-4 to TRBJ1-4; no definite D call. The CDR3 is 18 residues long. Germline lookup yields CDR1 SGHNT and CDR2 YYREEE (reference sequence). The CDR3 sequence: CASSQEDYVRATNEKLFF. CDR3 in DNA: TGCGCCAGCAGCCAAGAGGATTACGTTCGTGCAACTAATGAAAAACTGTTTTTT.

The CDR3 DNA is TGTGCCAGCACACGGGACATGAACACTGAAGCTTTCTTT. It specifies CASTRDMNTEAFF. J is TRBJ1-1 and V is TRBV25-1; D perhaps matches TRBD1 (6 bases). The CDR3 sequence is 13 residues long. With 7 bases removed from V and 0 bases from J, the gap between germline ends came to 9 bases. Germline loops: CDR1 MGHDK, CDR2 SYGVNS.

The V call is TRBV7-2, the J call TRBJ2-2; 10 positions match TRBD1. V shed 5 bases, J shed 6 bases, and the junction held 9 bases outside the gene matches. Per the germline V gene, CDR1 is SGHTA and CDR2 is FQGNSA. The CDR3 has 16 residues. CDR3 protein: CASSQTGGMMAGELFF. CDR3 nucleotide sequence: TGTGCCAGCAGCCAGACAGGGGGCATGATGGCCGGGGAGCTGTTTTTT.

This clone was seen a few times. The chain employs TRBV29-1 and TRBJ2-1; tentatively, D is TRBD2 (6 bases). The ends were cut back, 3 bases at V and 4 bases at J, with 10 bases in the middle. Germline V CDR1 and CDR2: SQVTM, ANQGSEA. The CDR3 is 13 residues long. CDR3 sequence reads: CSVETRSYNEQFF. Here the CDR3 DNA reads TGCAGCGTTGAGACTAGATCGTACAATGAGCAGTTCTTC.

This clone has more than one count but fewer than ten. The chain is built from TRBV28 and TRBJ1-4; D perhaps matches TRBD1 (5 bases). The germline V and J ends were trimmed by 6 bases and 8 bases, with 19 bases remaining between them. CDR3 length: 15 residues. Germline-derived CDR1 and CDR2 are MDHEN and SYDVKM. This CDR3 is CASSPGGILGEKLFF. The CDR3 nucleotides read TGTGCCAGCAGCCCCGGGGGGATCCTGGGCGAAAAACTGTTTTTT.

This clone has a handful of counts. The V and J genes are TRBV6-6 and TRBJ1-2; a weak D match, TRBD1 (5 bases). CDR1 and CDR2 from the germline V gene are MNHNY and SVGAGI (reference sequence). The CDR3 extends over 15 amino acids. Between the trimmed V and J ends, which lost 4 bases and 4 bases, there was a span of 16 bases. CDR3 loop: CASSSTRVRGYGYTF. The CDR3 coding sequence is TGTGCCAGCAGTTCCACCAGGGTTAGAGGCTATGGCTACACCTTC.

CDR3 nucleotides: TGTGCCAGCGGGCCGGGACAGGGGGCCAACAATGAGCAGTTCTTC. As protein: CASGPGQGANNEQFF. The chain combines TRBV6-1 with TRBJ2-1; TRBD1 agrees at 12 bases. The CDR3 spans 15 residues. V gave up 8 bases and J gave up 5 bases; unmatched junction bases: 7. Per germline, CDR1 MNHNS and CDR2 SASEGT.

V usage is TRBV4-3 and J usage is TRBJ2-1; 8 bases agree with TRBD2. Germline CDR1 and CDR2: LGHNA and YSLEER. V lost 0 bases, J lost 1 base, and 11 bases stayed unmatched. CDR3 size: 19 residues. In DNA, the CDR3 is TGCGCCAGCAGCCAAGAAAGCACTAGCGGCCCTAAGTCCTACAATGAGCAGTTCTTC. Protein: CASSQESTSGPKSYNEQFF.

This chain uses TRBV7-8 with TRBJ2-7; TRBD2 matches at 8 bases. CDR1 and CDR2 (germline): SGHVS, FQNEAQ. CDR3 size: 14 residues. After removal of 4 bases from V and 4 bases from J, the junction contained 6 bases not matched to a gene. The CDR3 nucleotides are TGTGCCAGCAGCTCGGTCGGGAGGGTGTACGAGCAGTACTTC. This translates into CASSSVGRVYEQYF.

This clone has only a few counts. V usage is TRBV21-1 and J usage is TRBJ1-2; TRBD1 is the table's D call and was not checked against the DNA. TRBV21-1 is classified as a pseudogene. CDR3 size: 14 residues. In DNA form, the CDR3 reads TGTGCCAGCAGCAAAGCCAGGAATTGGAATGGCTACACCTTC. It encodes CASSKARNWNGYTF.

CDR3 DNA: TGTGCCAGCAGCTCAGCTAGCGCGCTCTCTGGGGCCAACGTCCTGACTTTC. Its protein product is CASSSASALSGANVLTF. The chain has TRBV11-2 and TRBJ2-6; D may be TRBD2 (6 bases). Trimming pared 4 bases from V and 0 bases from J, leaving 13 bases between. The CDR3 runs 17 residues. From germline, CDR1 is SGHAT and CDR2 FQNNGV.

In this sample, this clone turned up a few times. The chain recombines TRBV27 with TRBJ2-2; TRBD1 matches 8 bases. Per the germline V gene, CDR1 is MNHEY and CDR2 is SMNVEV (reference sequence). The length of the CDR3 is 15 residues. The ends lost 7 bases at V and 7 bases at J; junction bases unmatched: 11. The CDR3 DNA reads TGTGCCAGCACCTTGCAGACAGGGGCTAACGGGGAGCTGTTTTTT. It translates to CASTLQTGANGELFF.

This clone was counted a few times. The chain is built from TRBV4-1 and TRBJ2-7; a weak D match, TRBD2 (6 bases). Germline V gene sequence: CDR1 MGHRA, CDR2 YSYEKL. CDR3 length: 16 residues. The V end lost 0 bases, the J end lost 3 bases, and 15 bases lay between the germline ends. CDR3: CASSQDPASEGYEQYF. The CDR3 DNA reads as TGCGCCAGCAGCCAAGATCCGGCTAGCGAAGGCTACGAGCAGTACTTC.

This clone was recorded at least ten times. The chain recombines TRBV15 with TRBJ2-1, with 9 bases fitting TRBD1. Germline lookup yields CDR1 LNHNV and CDR2 YYDKDF (reference sequence). The CDR3 has 14 amino acids. V gave up 6 bases and J gave up 6 bases; unmatched junction bases: 6. CDR3 nucleotides: TGTGCCACCAGGGGGACAGGGAAGTTCAATGAGCAGTTCTTC. Residues: CATRGTGKFNEQFF.

This clone came up a few times. The chain joins TRBV9 to TRBJ2-3, with D possibly TRBD1 on 6 matching bases. CDR3 size: 12 residues. CDR1 and CDR2 (germline): SGDLS, YYNGEE. Deletions cut 3 bases from V and 5 bases from J, with 7 bases between. The CDR3 here is CASSADRDTQYF. CDR3 DNA: TGTGCCAGCAGCGCGGACAGAGATACGCAGTATTTT.

The table lists this clone with a few counts. The V and J genes are TRBV5-1 and TRBJ2-5; a possible D gene is TRBD1 (6 bases). V was shortened by 2 bases and J by 0 bases, with 8 bases between the two germline ends. CDR1 and CDR2 from the germline V gene are SGHRS and YFSETQ. CDR3 length equals 14 residues. The CDR3 loop reads CASSLPGDQETQYF. The CDR3 nucleotides read TGCGCCAGCAGCTTACCAGGGGACCAAGAGACCCAGTACTTC.

This clone has more than one count but fewer than ten. The rearrangement uses TRBV10-3 and TRBJ2-2, with D possibly TRBD1 on 6 matching bases. Trimming removed 6 bases from V and 3 bases from J, with 8 bases in between. The CDR3 contains 13 residues. Per the germline V gene, CDR1 is ENHRY and CDR2 is SYGVKD. The CDR3, as DNA: TGTGCCATCAGGGACAGAGACACCGGGGAGCTGTTTTTT. Amino acids: CAIRDRDTGELFF.